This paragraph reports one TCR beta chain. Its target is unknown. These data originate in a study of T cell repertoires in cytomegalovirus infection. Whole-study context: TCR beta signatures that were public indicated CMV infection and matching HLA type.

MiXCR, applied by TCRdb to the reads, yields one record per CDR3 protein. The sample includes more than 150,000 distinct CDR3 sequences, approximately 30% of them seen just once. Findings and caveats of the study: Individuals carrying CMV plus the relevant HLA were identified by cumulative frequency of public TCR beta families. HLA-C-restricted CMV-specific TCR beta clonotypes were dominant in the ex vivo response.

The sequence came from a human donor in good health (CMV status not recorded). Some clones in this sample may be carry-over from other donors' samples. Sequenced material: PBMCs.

CDR3 nucleotide sequence: TGTGCCAGCAGCTTAGCGGGGGTATACACGTCGGAGACCCAGTACTTC. Its protein product is CASSLAGVYTSETQYF. This rearrangement joins TRBV7-8 to TRBJ2-5; D may match TRBD1 or TRBD2 (5 bases each). CDR1 and CDR2 from the germline V gene are SGHVS and FQNEAQ. Trimming stripped 0 bases from V and 5 bases from J, with 16 bases between. The CDR3 has 16 amino acids. The variable domain in full, completed from reference TRBV7-8 and TRBJ2-5, reads GAGVSQSPRYKVAKRGQDVALRCDPISGHVSLFWYQQALGQGPEFLTYFQNEAQLDKSGLPSDRFFAERPEGSVSTLKIQRTQQEDSAVYLCASSLAGVYTSETQYFGPGTRLLVL.